The clone carrying this TCR beta chain appeared a few times. Its antigen is not identified. From germline, CDR1 is SEHNR and CDR2 FQNEAQ (reference sequence). The V end lost 3 bases, the J end lost 2 bases, and 8 bases lay between the germline ends. This CDR3 is 14 amino acids long. Primers included in the PCR were 60 Vbeta and 13 Jbeta primers. Assay: immunoSEQ multiplex PCR; the TCRdb copy retains only in-frame clones and omits some. The sample shows hundreds of thousands of clones, roughly 70% of them seen only once. This sample is part of a study of cytomegalovirus exposure and HLA in healthy donors. The study, taken as a whole, reports: Analysis performed later found about 18,000 TCR beta sequences associated with HLA alleles at 0.05 false discovery rate.

V gene TRBV7-9 combines with J gene TRBJ2-1; weak D call: TRBD2 (6 bases). The sample comprised PBMCs. The sequence was obtained from a woman aged 30 to 39 in good health and CMV-seronegative. CDR3 in DNA: TGTGCCAGCAGCTTCCCGGGGGCCTACAATGAGCAGTTCTTC. Its translation: CASSFPGAYNEQFF.